The next 27 T cell receptor beta chains were all read from a single sample in a study of beta chain features in type 1 diabetes. Overall study results and limits: Shorter TCRB CDR3s, moderately but significantly so, were found in Type 1 diabetes patients in all four CD4+ subsets.

Every isolated RNA sample was fully reverse transcribed, so sequencing captured expressed TCRB transcripts. Assay: immunoSEQ multiplex PCR; the TCRdb copy retains only in-frame clones and omits some. Of hundreds of thousands of clones listed, around an eighth were seen once; the top ten hold 0.022%. Their recognized antigens are unknown. Sequencing was performed on naive CD4+ T cells from blood. These receptors all stem from a man aged 18 to 30 with type 1 diabetes.

This clone has just a few counts. The chain is built from TRBV30 and TRBJ2-7, with D perhaps TRBD2 (6 bases). The CDR3 sequence is 14 residues long. The V end lost 1 base, the J end lost 0 bases, and 10 bases lay between the germline ends. Germline V CDR1 and CDR2: GTSNPN, SVGIG (reference sequence). The CDR3 sequence: CAWSARGNSYEQYF. The CDR3 DNA reads as TGTGCCTGGAGTGCCCGGGGGAACTCCTACGAGCAGTACTTC.

J is TRBJ1-1 and V is TRBV6-1; 8 bases map to TRBD1. V gave up 8 bases and J gave up 5 bases; unmatched junction bases: 10. The CDR3 contains 14 residues. The germline gives CDR1 MNHNS, CDR2 SASEGT. The DNA of the CDR3 is TGTGCCAGCTGCGAGGCAGGGGGCCTGACTGAAGCTTTCTTT. This sequence encodes CASCEAGGLTEAFF.

V and J are TRBV28 and TRBJ2-7; the D gene could be TRBD1 or TRBD2 (6 bases each). Germline V gives CDR1 MDHEN, CDR2 SYDVKM. Trimming shortened V by 7 bases and J by 0 bases, and 13 bases separated the two germline ends. The CDR3 is made up of 14 amino acids. The CDR3 DNA reads as TGTGCCAGCACCCACGGGGGCAGCTCCTACGAGCAGTACTTC. It yields the protein CASTHGGSSYEQYF.

The CDR3, as DNA: TGCAGCTCTTCCTCGACAGGGGGGTATGGAGATACGCAGTATTTT. It is translated as CSSSSTGGYGDTQYF. The chain joins TRBV29-1 to TRBJ2-3, with 9 bases that match TRBD1. This CDR3 region has 15 residues. CDR1 and CDR2 (germline): SQVTM, ANQGSEA. J was trimmed by 5 bases and V by 8 bases; bases with no gene match: 14.

The gene calls are TRBV5-8 and TRBJ2-3; 14 bases map to TRBD2. The V gene's germline CDR1 is SGHTS and CDR2 YDEGEE. This CDR3 comprises 17 residues. J was trimmed by 2 bases and V by 4 bases; bases with no gene match: 6. The CDR3 spells CASSPWTSGGYTDTQYF. The DNA of the CDR3 is TGTGCCAGCAGCCCCTGGACTAGCGGGGGGTACACAGATACGCAGTATTTT. The full variable domain, in which reference TRBV5-8 and TRBJ2-3 provide the parts outside the CDR3, is EAGVTQSPTHLIKTRGQQATLRCSPISGHTSVYWYQQALGLGLQFLLWYDEGEERNRGNFPPRFSGRQFPNYSSELNVNALELEDSALYLCASSPWTSGGYTDTQYFGPGTRLTVL.

The rearrangement uses TRBV4-1 and TRBJ2-7, with D maybe TRBD2 (6 bases). The germline gives CDR1 MGHRA, CDR2 YSYEKL. The length of the CDR3 is 16 residues. V lost 3 bases, J lost 0 bases, and 15 bases lay in between. The CDR3 region is CASSHQGGASSYEQYF. In DNA form, the CDR3 reads TGCGCCAGCAGCCATCAAGGAGGGGCGAGCTCCTACGAGCAGTACTTC.

The chain is built from TRBV25-1 and TRBJ1-1, with D possibly matching TRBD1 (5 bases). Trimming pared 1 base from V and 1 base from J, leaving 13 bases between. Germline V gives CDR1 MGHDK, CDR2 SYGVNS. The CDR3 spans 16 residues. CDR3: CASSESWGAGNTEAFF. DNA for the CDR3: TGTGCCAGCAGTGAATCTTGGGGCGCGGGGAACACTGAAGCTTTCTTT.

The rearrangement uses TRBV5-1 and TRBJ2-3; the D gene is possibly TRBD1 (5 bases). This CDR3 is built from 17 residues. Germline CDR1 SGHRS, CDR2 YFSETQ. V was pared by 0 bases and J by 2 bases, with 16 bases between. This chain's CDR3 is CASSLEGFGRVTDTQYF. CDR3 nucleotides: TGCGCCAGCAGCTTGGAGGGGTTTGGACGAGTCACAGATACGCAGTATTTT.

J is TRBJ2-7 and V is TRBV13, with TRBD1 identical over 7 bases. The CDR3 consists of 15 residues. Germline CDR1 is PRHDT and CDR2 is FYEKMQ (reference sequence). The V and J ends lost 3 bases and 4 bases, in that order; junction bases with no gene match: 9. CDR3 sequence reads: CASSFRPGTEYEQYF. CDR3 bases: TGTGCCAGCAGCTTCCGTCCCGGGACAGAGTACGAGCAGTACTTC.

A note on this clone: A junction end diverges from the germline sequence, so it may reflect a read error. The rearrangement links TRBV25-1 to TRBJ1-4, with a possible D match to TRBD1 (6 bases). Germline V lookup: CDR1 MGHDK, CDR2 SYGVNS. This CDR3 contains 17 residues. The CDR3 nucleotides are TGTGCCAGCAGTCTCCACCGCGGACAGTGGGAGAATGAGAAACTGTTTTTT. Translation: CASSLHRGQWENEKLFF.

This clone was seen more than once but under ten times. The same CDR3 is also encoded by other DNA sequences in this sample. The chain carries TRBV7-9 and TRBJ1-5; D ambiguous. Trimming stripped 2 bases from V and 3 bases from J, with 2 bases between. The CDR3 sequence is 12 residues long. Germline CDR1 and CDR2: SEHNR and FQNEAQ (reference sequence). DNA of the CDR3: TGTGCCAGCAGCTTAACCAATCAGCCCCAGCATTTT. Protein sequence: CASSLTNQPQHF.

There are a few counts of this clone. The V call is TRBV29-1, the J call TRBJ1-2, with unresolved D. CDR1 is SQVTM, CDR2 ANQGSEA, per germline. The CDR3 is 13 residues long. V lost 4 bases to trimming and J lost 6 bases, with 15 bases between them. The CDR3 DNA reads as TGCAGCGTTGTAACCACCCTTAGGGATGGCTACACCTTC. Its protein is CSVVTTLRDGYTF.

The CDR3, as DNA: TGTGCCAGCAGTGAAACAGGGGGTGACACTGAAGCTTTCTTT. This sequence encodes CASSETGGDTEAFF. The chain employs TRBV6-4 and TRBJ1-1, with 8 bases aligning to TRBD1. The length of the CDR3 is 14 residues. Germline V lookup: CDR1 MRHNA, CDR2 SNTAGT. The V segment lost 3 bases and the J segment 3 bases; nucleotides outside the gene matches: 3.

The rearrangement joins TRBV6-5 to TRBJ2-3; a possible D gene is TRBD1 (5 bases). V dropped 0 bases and J dropped 0 bases, with 10 bases sitting between them. CDR1 MNHEY and CDR2 SVGAGI come from the germline V gene. The CDR3 totals 16 residues. In nucleotides, the CDR3 is TGTGCCAGCAGTTACTCGGGGCTACCGAGCACAGATACGCAGTATTTT. The encoded protein is CASSYSGLPSTDTQYF.

The chain recombines TRBV2 with TRBJ1-1; 7 bases match TRBD1. Germline V gives CDR1 SNHLY, CDR2 FYNNEI. The CDR3 extends over 15 amino acids. The junction had 8 bases not matched to a gene; V was cut back by 4 bases and J by 3 bases. CDR3 sequence (DNA): TGTGCCAGCAGTGGACAGGGTCGGGGCTACACTGAAGCTTTCTTT. Its protein is CASSGQGRGYTEAFF.

There are a few counts of this clone. The CDR3, as DNA: TGTGCCAGCAGTGACGGGACACACTATGGCTACACCTTC. Its translation is CASSDGTHYGYTF. The chain uses TRBV6-4 and TRBJ1-2, with D possibly being TRBD1 (6 bases). Between the trimmed V and J ends, which lost 2 bases and 3 bases, there was a span of 7 bases. CDR1 is MRHNA, CDR2 SNTAGT, per germline. The CDR3 is made up of 13 amino acids.

J is TRBJ1-5 and V is TRBV5-1, with 8 bases aligning to TRBD1. Germline loops: CDR1 SGHRS, CDR2 YFSETQ. CDR3 length: 13 amino acids. The V and J ends lost 4 bases and 5 bases, in that order; junction bases with no gene match: 2. CDR3 sequence (DNA): TGCGCCAGCAGCCAGACAGGGGATCAGCCCCAGCATTTT. Amino acids: CASSQTGDQPQHF.

The genes are TRBV7-9 and TRBJ1-5, with a weak D call TRBD1 (6 bases). V was clipped by 3 bases and J by 3 bases, with 12 bases between them. Per germline, CDR1 SEHNR and CDR2 FQNEAQ (reference sequence). The CDR3 covers 15 residues. As DNA, the CDR3 is TGTGCCAGCAGCTTGGGCCAGGGGCTCAATCAGCCCCAGCATTTT. Protein sequence: CASSLGQGLNQPQHF.

This clone was seen a few times. V is TRBV5-1 and J is TRBJ2-4, with a possible D match to TRBD2 (6 bases). V gave up 1 base and J gave up 7 bases, with 12 bases separating them. CDR3 length: 14 amino acids. Per the germline V gene, CDR1 is SGHRS and CDR2 is YFSETQ. The CDR3 DNA reads as TGCGCCAGCAGCTTGCCGGGGGTAAAGAACATTCAGTACTTC. This codes for CASSLPGVKNIQYF.

The genes are TRBV6-1 and TRBJ1-1; no firm D call. Trimming cost V 2 bases and J 2 bases, with 6 bases left between them. Germline CDR1 reads MNHNS; CDR2 reads SASEGT. The CDR3 consists of 13 residues. For the CDR3, the DNA is TGTGCCAGCAGTGAACAAATAAACACTGAAGCTTTCTTT. Translating it yields CASSEQINTEAFF.

This clone was detected only a few times. CDR3 loop: CASSQDEEDGIPYEQYF. CDR3 DNA: TGCGCCAGCAGCCAAGACGAAGAAGACGGGATCCCCTACGAGCAGTACTTC. This chain links TRBV4-1 with TRBJ2-7, with D possibly TRBD2 on 5 matching bases. Germline lookup yields CDR1 MGHRA and CDR2 YSYEKL. The CDR3 length is 17 residues. V shed 0 bases and J shed 2 bases, with 17 bases lying between them.

This chain uses TRBV9 with TRBJ2-1; TRBD2 aligns across 12 bases. V lost 4 bases, J lost 7 bases, and 9 bases stayed unmatched. Germline V gene lookup returns CDR1 SGDLS and CDR2 YYNGEE. This CDR3 has 16 amino acids. The CDR3 sequence: CASSTGLAGILNEQFF. CDR3 in DNA: TGTGCCAGCAGCACCGGACTAGCGGGGATTTTAAATGAGCAGTTCTTC.

In its sample, this clone was seen a few times. This sequence joins TRBV20-1 and TRBJ2-5; no clear D. Looked up from germline, CDR1 is DFQATT and CDR2 is SNEGSKA (reference sequence). The CDR3 contains 11 residues. V was pared by 6 bases and J by 4 bases, with 9 bases between. The CDR3 loop is CSAYIGETQYF. The CDR3 DNA sequence: TGCAGTGCCTATATAGGAGAGACCCAGTACTTC.

The chain is built from TRBV9 and TRBJ2-7; D unresolved. Looked up from germline, CDR1 is SGDLS and CDR2 is YYNGEE. The CDR3 covers 16 residues. V lost 1 base to trimming and J lost 2 bases, with 16 bases between them. CDR3 protein: CASSVWVSPMAYEQYF. DNA for the CDR3: TGTGCCAGCAGCGTATGGGTTTCCCCGATGGCCTACGAGCAGTACTTC.

This clone was recorded a few times. The genes are TRBV5-1 and TRBJ2-7; D is perhaps TRBD1 (5 bases). Germline CDR1 SGHRS, CDR2 YFSETQ. Trimming stripped 2 bases from V and 0 bases from J, with 15 bases between. The CDR3 has 16 residues. The CDR3 DNA reads as TGCGCCAGCAGCTTTAACAGGTTTGGCGGCTCCTACGAGCAGTACTTC. Translation gives CASSFNRFGGSYEQYF. The full variable domain, in which reference TRBV5-1 and TRBJ2-7 provide the parts outside the CDR3, is KAGVTQTPRYLIKTRGQQVTLSCSPISGHRSVSWYQQTPGQGLQFLFEYFSETQRNKGNFPGRFSGRQFSNSRSEMNVSTLELGDSALYLCASSFNRFGGSYEQYFGPGTRLTVT.

Remarks on this clone: Other nucleotide sequences from this sample produce the same CDR3. V is TRBV5-8 and J is TRBJ2-3; D call uncertain. This CDR3 region has 13 residues. Deletions cut 2 bases from V and 4 bases from J, with 8 bases between. Germline loops: CDR1 SGHTS, CDR2 YDEGEE. DNA for the CDR3: TGTGCCAGCAGCTTAGGAACCGCAGATACGCAGTATTTT. It yields the protein CASSLGTADTQYF.

Only a few counts were recorded for this clone. The rearrangement joins TRBV7-9 to TRBJ2-7; 7 nucleotides align to TRBD1. The CDR3 sequence is 14 residues long. The V segment lost 5 bases and the J segment 1 base; nucleotides outside the gene matches: 5. CDR1 is SEHNR, CDR2 FQNEAQ, per germline (reference sequence). DNA of the CDR3: TGTGCCAGCAGCACCCTGGACAGGTCCTACGAGCAGTACTTC. It specifies CASSTLDRSYEQYF.